Described below is a single T cell receptor (beta chain) sequence and its context. This clonotype was found a few times. Its antigen has not been determined. Base qualities are not provided; no much larger clone lies one nucleotide away. The entry originates in a study of response to subunit inactivated influenza vaccine listed by TCRdb under 2018. With respect to the entire study: Deep quantitative T cell receptor repertoire profiling was used in the study to track responses to a trivalent subunit inactivated influenza vaccine.

Study-wide conclusions, independent of this receptor: The authors suggested that each seasonal influenza vaccination may recruit only a limited number of new T cells.

Libraries were made using RT-PCR. TCRdb names Illumina HiSeq 2500 as the instrument used. The public reads were reprocessed in TCRdb via fastp at Q25 and MiXCR, keeping in-frame beta chains. For every CDR3 protein sequence, its rows merge into one entry that carries the most common genes and DNA. The sample profile shows around 650,000 distinct CDR3 sequences; around 16% of them were found once. Clones ranked in the top ten supply approximately 10% of the sample. The CDR3, cysteine through phenylalanine, is 11 amino acids long. Only the CDR3 region is kept as DNA, spanning 33 bases read in frame from base 1. V is clipped by 7 bases and J by 8 bases, and the sequence between their germline boundaries is 11 bases long.

The sample here was PBMCs from blood, taken less than 13 days after vaccination. Recombination linked TRBV12-3 or TRBV12-4 to TRBJ1-2; TRBD1 is perhaps the D gene, given 6 matching bases. The sequence derives from a man aged 50-59 years who received an inactivated influenza vaccine. Donor details come from another sample of the same person, matched by shared clones. CDR3 sequence: CASIGGLGYTF. The bases read TGTGCCAGCATAGGGGGGCTCGGCTACACCTTC.